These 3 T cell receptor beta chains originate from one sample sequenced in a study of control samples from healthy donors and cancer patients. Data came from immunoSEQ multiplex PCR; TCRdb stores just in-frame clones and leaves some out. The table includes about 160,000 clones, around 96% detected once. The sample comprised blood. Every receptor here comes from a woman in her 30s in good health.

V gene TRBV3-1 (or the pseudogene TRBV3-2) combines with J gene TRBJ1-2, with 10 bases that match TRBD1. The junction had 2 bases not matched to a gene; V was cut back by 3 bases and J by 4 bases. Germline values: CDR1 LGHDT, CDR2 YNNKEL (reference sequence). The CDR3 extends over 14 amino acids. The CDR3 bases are TGTGCCAGCAGCCAGGGACAGGGGTTCTATGGCTACACCTTC. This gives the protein CASSQGQGFYGYTF.

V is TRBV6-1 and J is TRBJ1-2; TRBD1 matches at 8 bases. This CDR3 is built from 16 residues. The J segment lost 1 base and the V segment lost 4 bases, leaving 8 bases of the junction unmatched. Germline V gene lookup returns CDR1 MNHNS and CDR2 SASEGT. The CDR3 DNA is TGTGCCAGCAGTGTCTCGGGGACAGGCTTTAACTATGGCTACACCTTC. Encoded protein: CASSVSGTGFNYGYTF.

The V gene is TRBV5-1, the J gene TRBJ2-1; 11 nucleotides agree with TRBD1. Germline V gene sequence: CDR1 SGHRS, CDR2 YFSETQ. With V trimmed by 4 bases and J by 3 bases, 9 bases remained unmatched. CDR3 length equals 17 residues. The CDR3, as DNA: TGCGCCAGCAGCCAGACCCCCGGGACAGGGGGCTACAATGAGCAGTTCTTC. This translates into CASSQTPGTGGYNEQFF.